This T cell receptor beta chain was identified in a study of sequential checkpoint blockade in melanoma (dated by TCRdb to 2018 to 2020). A note on the overall study: In a 1:1 randomization, patients received either first-line nivolumab then ipilimumab (arm A) or ipilimumab then nivolumab (arm B). Maintenance nivolumab was given following each of the two trial sequences. Results and caveats for the whole study, not just this receptor: The model for predicting response that combines TCR metrics with mutation burden needs to be validated in larger, independent patient cohorts.

Reading from cysteine to valine, the CDR3 counts 15 amino acids. Kept here is only the CDR3 DNA, which spans 45 bases and is read in frame from base 1. The germline V gene encodes CDR1 MNHGY and CDR2 SVAAGI. Trimming removed 7 bases from V and 7 bases from J; the gene matches leave 7 bases unexplained. The immunoSEQ Assay was used to immunosequence TCRbeta CDR3 regions from genomic DNA. Before high-throughput sequencing, genomic DNA was amplified using bias-controlled multiplex PCR. As for how the authors treated the data: To quantify the absolute abundance of each unique TCRbeta CDR3 region, the sequences were collapsed and filtered. Clonality, defined as 1 minus Pielou's evenness, was calculated using productive rearrangements only. Clones with significantly greater frequencies in on-treatment versus baseline samples were identified using a previously published method. TCRdb holds this immuneACCESS table with in-frame rearrangements only. Some clones are missing; in checked studies, unresolved V genes explain under half, and the rest has no known cause. V and J calls and clone size follow that table, whereas D and trimming were derived from the DNA. The sample table holds 8,000 or so clones, of which more than 75% were seen once. The ten top clones hold under 15% of the sample.

The treatment or condition label on this specimen signifies: randomized to nivolumab then ipilimumab (arm A) or the reverse (arm B). None of the trial patients had been given prior DNA-damaging chemotherapy. On a FACS Aria II flow cytometer, live CD3+CD8+ cells that were negative for CD19 and CD56 were sorted from thawed PBMCs. Samples came from patients with melanoma in CheckMate 064, a randomized, open-label phase II trial of sequential checkpoint blockade. Peripheral blood mononuclear cells were collected by leukapheresis, purified with Ficoll-Paque, and frozen in human serum with 10% DMSO. Immediately after sorting, the purity of sorted blood CD3+CD8+ cells was verified to be >95%, after which DNA was extracted. With respect to this clone: What antigen it recognizes has not been identified. Within one base of it there is no much larger clone, and no base qualities were kept.

The chain uses TRBV6-9 and TRBJ2-7; 16 bases in the middle match TRBD2. The source is a human donor with melanoma. Material: CD8+ T cells sorted from blood (inferred from file names), obtained from a patient given nivolumab and ipilimumab in sequence. The sequenced DNA: TGTGCCAGCACCGGGACTAGCGGGAGGGTGGATGAGCAGTACGTC. This gives the protein CASTGTSGRVDEQYV.